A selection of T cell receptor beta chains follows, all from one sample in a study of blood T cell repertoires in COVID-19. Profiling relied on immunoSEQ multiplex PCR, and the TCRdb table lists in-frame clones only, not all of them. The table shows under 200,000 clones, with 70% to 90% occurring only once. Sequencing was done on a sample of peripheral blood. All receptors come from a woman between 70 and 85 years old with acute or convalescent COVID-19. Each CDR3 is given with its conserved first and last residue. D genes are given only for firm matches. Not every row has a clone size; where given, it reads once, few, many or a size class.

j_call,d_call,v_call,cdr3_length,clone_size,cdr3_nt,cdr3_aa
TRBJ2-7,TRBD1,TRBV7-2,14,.,TGTGCCAGCAGCACATCCGGGACAGGGGACAAGCAGTACTTC,CASSTSGTGDKQYF
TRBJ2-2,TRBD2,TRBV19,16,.,TGTGCCAGTAGTATGGTGACTAGCGTTAACACCGGGGAGCTGTTTTTT,CASSMVTSVNTGELFF
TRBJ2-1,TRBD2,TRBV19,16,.,TGTGCCAGTAGTATTGGGACTAGCGGGAGGGCGGGTGAGCAGTTCTTC,CASSIGTSGRAGEQFF
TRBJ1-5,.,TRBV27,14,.,TGTGCCAGCAGTCGGAACGCGGGCAATCAGCCCCAGCATTTT,CASSRNAGNQPQHF
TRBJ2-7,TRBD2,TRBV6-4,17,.,TGTGCCAGCAGTGGCATTAGCGGGGGGCTCGGGTCCTACGAGCAGTACTTC,CASSGISGGLGSYEQYF
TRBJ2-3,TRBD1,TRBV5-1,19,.,TGCGCCAGCAGCTTGACCGGACAGGGGGCGCCCAAGACCACAGATACGCAGTATTTT,CASSLTGQGAPKTTDTQYF
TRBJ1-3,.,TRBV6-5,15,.,TGTGCCAGCAGTTACTCGAGACAGTCAGGAAACACCATATATTTT,CASSYSRQSGNTIYF
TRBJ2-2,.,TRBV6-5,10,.,TGTGCCAGCAGCCAGGGGGAGCTGTTTTTT,CASSQGELFF
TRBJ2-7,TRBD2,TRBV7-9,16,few,TGTGCCAGCAGCTTAAGTTCCGGACTAGCGGGTTACGAGCAGTACTTC,CASSLSSGLAGYEQYF
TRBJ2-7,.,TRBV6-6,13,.,TGTGCCAGCAAGGGGTACGGCACCTACGAGCAGTACTTC,CASKGYGTYEQYF
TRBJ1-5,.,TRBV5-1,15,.,TGCGCCAGCAGCTTGTCAGGGTTGGGCAATCAGCCCCAGCATTTT,CASSLSGLGNQPQHF
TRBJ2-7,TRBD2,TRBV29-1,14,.,TGCAGCGTTGAAGTGAAACGGGAGGTATACGAGCAGTACTTC,CSVEVKREVYEQYF
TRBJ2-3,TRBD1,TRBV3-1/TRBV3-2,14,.,TGTGCCAGCAGCCGTGACAGGGGGACAGATACGCAGTATTTT,CASSRDRGTDTQYF
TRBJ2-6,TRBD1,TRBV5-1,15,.,TGCGCCAGCAGCCTACGGACAGGCGGGGCCAACGTCCTGACTTTC,CASSLRTGGANVLTF
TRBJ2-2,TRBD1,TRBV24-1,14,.,TGTGCCACCAGTGAACAGGGGTTTTCAGGGGAGCTGTTTTTT,CATSEQGFSGELFF
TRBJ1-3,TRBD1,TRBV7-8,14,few,TGTGCCAGCAGCTTACAGGGGGACGGAAACACCATATATTTT,CASSLQGDGNTIYF
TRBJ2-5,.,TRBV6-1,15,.,TGTGCCAGCAGTGAATCGATTGGCAATCAAGAGACCCAGTACTTC,CASSESIGNQETQYF
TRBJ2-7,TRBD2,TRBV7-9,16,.,TGTGCCAGCAGCTCCCTAGCCGGCGGGAGTGTCGACGAGCAGTACTTC,CASSSLAGGSVDEQYF
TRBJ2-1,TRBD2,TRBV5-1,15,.,TGCGCCAGCTACGACCCGGGACTAGTAGGCAATGAGCAGTTCTTC,CASYDPGLVGNEQFF
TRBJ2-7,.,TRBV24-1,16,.,TGTGCCACCAAGGTCTCCCCCGGCCGGAGCTCCTACGAGCAGTACTTC,CATKVSPGRSSYEQYF
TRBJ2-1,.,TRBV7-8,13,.,TGTGCCAGCAGCTACGGGGGGCGGAATGAGCAGTTCTTC,CASSYGGRNEQFF
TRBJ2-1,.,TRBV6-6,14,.,TGTGCCAGCCGGGACCATATTGTCGGGAGTGAGCAGTTCTTC,CASRDHIVGSEQFF
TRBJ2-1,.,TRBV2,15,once,TGTGCCAGCCGGGATAGTCGGAACTCCTACAATGAGCAGTTCTTC,CASRDSRNSYNEQFF
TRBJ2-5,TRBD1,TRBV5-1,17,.,TGCGCCAGCAGCGTACTTCCGGGACAGGGTGGGCCAGAGACCCAGTACTTC,CASSVLPGQGGPETQYF
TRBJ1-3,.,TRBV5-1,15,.,TGCGCCAGCAGTCCTGACGGGAGCTCTGGAAACACCATATATTTT,CASSPDGSSGNTIYF
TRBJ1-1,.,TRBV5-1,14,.,TGCGCCAGCAGCTTCCCCAAACCGGGCACTGAAGCTTTCTTT,CASSFPKPGTEAFF
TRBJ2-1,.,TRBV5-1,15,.,TGCGCCAGCAGCTTTACAGGCAGCTCCTACAATGAGCAGTTCTTC,CASSFTGSSYNEQFF
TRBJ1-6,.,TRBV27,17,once,TGTGCCAGCAGTTTATCCTACCATCGCTCCTATAATTCACCCCTCCACTTT,CASSLSYHRSYNSPLHF
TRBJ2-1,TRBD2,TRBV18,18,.,TGTGCCAGCTCACCTCCGGGACTAGCGGGAGGGTCCTACAATGAGCAGTTCTTC,CASSPPGLAGGSYNEQFF
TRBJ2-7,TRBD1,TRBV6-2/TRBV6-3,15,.,TGTGCCAGCAGTTCGGCCGGGACAGGCTCCTACGAGCAGTACTTC,CASSSAGTGSYEQYF
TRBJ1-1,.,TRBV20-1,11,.,TGCAGTGCTAGGAGTAGCACTGAAGCTTTCTTT,CSARSSTEAFF
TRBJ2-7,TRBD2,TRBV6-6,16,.,TGTGCCAGCACCAAGGGTGGCCTGGCGGGAGTCTACGAGCAGTACTTC,CASTKGGLAGVYEQYF
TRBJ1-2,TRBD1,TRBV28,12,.,TGTGCCAGCCACGGGACAGTCTATGGCTACACCTTC,CASHGTVYGYTF
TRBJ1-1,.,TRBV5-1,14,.,TGCGCCAGCAGCTTGGCCAAGCCGGGGACTGAAGCTTTCTTT,CASSLAKPGTEAFF
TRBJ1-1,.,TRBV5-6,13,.,TGTGCCAGCAAAGGGGTAATGAACACTGAAGCTTTCTTT,CASKGVMNTEAFF
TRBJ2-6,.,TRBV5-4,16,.,TGTGCCAGCAGCCCCCCTACAGGGACCGGGGCCAACGTCCTGACTTTC,CASSPPTGTGANVLTF
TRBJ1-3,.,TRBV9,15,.,TGTGCCAGCAGCGTAGGGGCAGGGGCGGGAAACACCATATATTTT,CASSVGAGAGNTIYF
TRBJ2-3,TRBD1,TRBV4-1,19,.,TGCGCCAGCAGCCAGGTTCGGGTCGTCGGGACAGGGGTGGTAGATACGCAGTATTTT,CASSQVRVVGTGVVDTQYF
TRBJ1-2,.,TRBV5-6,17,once,TGTGCCAGCAGCTTGGCCAATAGGGCCAGGGATGAGGATGGCTACACCTTC,CASSLANRARDEDGYTF
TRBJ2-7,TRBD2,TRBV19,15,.,TGTGCCAGTAGCCGGACTAGCGGACAGACCTACGAGCAGTACTTC,CASSRTSGQTYEQYF
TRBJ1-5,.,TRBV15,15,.,TGTGCCACCAGCAATTGGGGGGATAGCAATCAGCCCCAGCATTTT,CATSNWGDSNQPQHF
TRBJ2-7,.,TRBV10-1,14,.,TGCGCCAGCAGTCCTGCAGGCCTAACCTACGAGCAGTACTTC,CASSPAGLTYEQYF
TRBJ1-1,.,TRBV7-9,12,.,TGTGCCAGCAGCTTAGATCGGGCTGAAGCTTTCTTT,CASSLDRAEAFF
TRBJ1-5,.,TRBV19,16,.,TGTGCCAGTAGTCTAAGGGCGGGTACTAGCAATCAGCCCCAGCATTTT,CASSLRAGTSNQPQHF
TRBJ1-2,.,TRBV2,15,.,TGTGCCAGCAGCCCTGACAGGCCCCAGAACTATGGCTACACCTTC,CASSPDRPQNYGYTF
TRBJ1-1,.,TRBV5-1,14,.,TGCGCCAGCAGCTTGGCCAAGACGGGCACTGAAGCTTTCTTT,CASSLAKTGTEAFF
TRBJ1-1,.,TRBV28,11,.,TGTGCCAGCAGTTCGATACTTTTGGCTTTCTTT,CASSSILLAFF
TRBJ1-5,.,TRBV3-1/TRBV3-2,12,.,TGTGCCAGCAGCCCTCCCCGGGGGCCCCAGCATTTT,CASSPPRGPQHF
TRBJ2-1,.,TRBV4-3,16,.,TGCGCCAGCAGCCGCAGCTCCGGGAGAGGGGCCAATGAGCAGTTCTTC,CASSRSSGRGANEQFF
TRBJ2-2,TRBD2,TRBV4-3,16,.,TGCGCCAGCAGACCTGGGACTAGCGGGAGGGCCGGGGAGCTGTTTTTT,CASRPGTSGRAGELFF
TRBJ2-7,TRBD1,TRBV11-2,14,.,TGTGCCAGCAGCCGACAGGGGGTCGCCTACGAGCAGTACTTC,CASSRQGVAYEQYF
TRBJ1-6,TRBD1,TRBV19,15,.,TGTGCCACCCACCCCGGGACAGCCTGGAATTCACCCCTCCACTTT,CATHPGTAWNSPLHF
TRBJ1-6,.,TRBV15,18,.,TGTGCCACCAGCAGAGAGGCCCCGGGCAGGGAACTTAATTCACCCCTCCACTTT,CATSREAPGRELNSPLHF
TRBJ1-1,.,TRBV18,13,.,TGTGCCAGCTCACCCCAGGTGGACACTGAAGCTTTCTTT,CASSPQVDTEAFF
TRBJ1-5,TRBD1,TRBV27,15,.,TGTGCCAGCAGAAAGACAGGGGGCGGCAATCAGCCCCAGCATTTT,CASRKTGGGNQPQHF